This entry lists 25 T cell receptor beta chains sequenced from one sample in a study of glioma-infiltrating T cells. Using RNA template, CDR3s of TCR alpha and beta were amplified with iRepertoire arm-PCR. TCRdb used MiXCR to reprocess the multiplex PCR reads, holding one entry per CDR3 protein. The profile covers approximately 90,000 distinct CDR3 sequences, with approximately 22% appearing a single time and approximately 7% taken by the ten largest. The sample comprised glioma tissue, nonneoplastic brain tissue, or PBMCs (not recorded which). These receptors were obtained from a human donor with low-grade glioma or glioblastoma, undergoing nonglioma brain surgery, or in good health (not recorded which).

Of note for this clonotype: Compared with germline, one end of the junction differs, possibly owing to a read error. This rearrangement joins TRBV29-1 to TRBJ1-2, with D possibly TRBD1 on 6 matching bases. The germline CDR1 and CDR2 sequences are SQVTM and ANQGSEA. This CDR3 has 13 amino acids. The CDR3 reads CSVSGQSNYSYTF. The CDR3, as DNA: TGCAGCGTTTCCGGACAGTCTAACTATAGCTACACCTTC. The full variable domain, its missing parts supplied by reference TRBV29-1 and TRBJ1-2, is SAVISQKPSRDICQRGTSLTIQCQVDSQVTMMFWYRQQPGQSLTLIATANQGSEATYESGFVIDKFPISRPNLTFSTLTVSNMSPEDSSIYLCSVSGQSNYSYTFGSGTRLTVV.

This clonotype was detected ten times or more. The chain recombines TRBV2 with TRBJ2-1; D is uncertain. Trimming took 2 bases from V and 3 from J, leaving 11 bases between them. The germline V gene has CDR1 SNHLY and CDR2 FYNNEI. CDR3 length equals 15 residues. In nucleotides, the CDR3 is TGTGCCAGCAGTGAAAGAAGGACGAACTACAATGAGCAGTTCTTC. It specifies CASSERRTNYNEQFF.

The table lists this clonotype with a count of one. Being one base from a much bigger clone, this may be a read error. The rearrangement links TRBV11-2 to TRBJ2-5; D is ambiguous. Germline CDR1 reads SGHAT; CDR2 reads FQNNGV. The CDR3 spans 13 residues. The CDR3 protein is CASSFGKQEAQYF. The CDR3 region has the DNA TGTGCCAGCAGCTTTGGCAAGCAAGAGGCCCAGTACTTC. Variable domain in full (rest from reference TRBV11-2 and TRBJ2-5): EAGVAQSPRYKIIEKRQSVAFWCNPISGHATLYWYQQILGQGPKLLIQFQNNGVVDDSQLPKDRFSAERLKGVDSTLKIQPAKLEDSAVYLCASSFGKQEAQYFGPGTRLLVL.

In the case of this clonotype: A much larger clone differs by one base, so this may be a read error. In nucleotides, the CDR3 is TGTGCCAGCTCACCAGGCGGCGGATCCTACGAGAAGTACTTC. It encodes CASSPGGGSYEKYF. This chain joins TRBV18 and TRBJ2-7, with D hard to call. The CDR3 runs 14 residues. The germline V gene has CDR1 KGHSH and CDR2 LQKENI.

This clonotype was counted ten times or more. This chain links TRBV6-1 with TRBJ2-3; D uncertain. This CDR3 spans 14 amino acids. V lost 5 bases and J lost 0, with 9 bases in between. Germline-derived CDR1 and CDR2 are MNHNS and SASEGT. CDR3 protein: CASSQRRSTDTQYF. CDR3 DNA sequence: TGTGCCAGCAGTCAACGACGGAGCACAGATACGCAGTATTTT.

This clonotype was picked up many times. J is TRBJ1-6 and V is TRBV20-1; TRBD1 is a possible D gene (5 bases). The CDR3 contains 13 residues. Germline loops: CDR1 DFQATT, CDR2 SNEGSKA (reference sequence). Trimming left V 5 bases short and J 10 bases short, with 15 bases between. CDR3 amino acids: CSALSTGKSPLHF. CDR3 nucleotides: TGCAGTGCTCTTTCTACAGGCAAATCACCCCTCCACTTT.

This clonotype has a handful of counts. The chain carries TRBV12-3 or TRBV12-4 and TRBJ1-3; perhaps TRBD1 as D (6 bases). CDR3 size: 14 residues. Trimming removed 6 bases from V and 2 bases from J, with 11 bases in between. CDR3 sequence reads: CASREQGAGNTIYF. The DNA of the CDR3 is TGTGCCAGCAGGGAACAGGGTGCTGGAAACACCATATATTTT.

This clonotype showed up many times. This sequence joins TRBV2 and TRBJ1-5, with D possibly matching TRBD1 (6 bases). CDR1 is SNHLY, CDR2 FYNNEI, per germline. CDR3 length: 14 residues. Trimming pared 4 bases from V and 0 bases from J, leaving 7 bases between. The chain's CDR3 is CASSAGASNQPQHF. CDR3 bases: TGTGCCAGCAGTGCAGGGGCTAGCAATCAGCCCCAGCATTTT.

This clonotype showed up many times. The chain links TRBV7-2 to TRBJ2-2, with D unresolved. CDR3 size: 14 residues. V was shortened by 1 base and J by 1 base, with 4 bases between the two germline ends. CDR1 SGHTA and CDR2 FQGNSA come from the germline V gene. For the CDR3, the DNA is TGTGCCAGCAGCTTAGACATGAACACCGGGGAGCTGTTTTTT. Translated: CASSLDMNTGELFF. Combining the CDR3 with reference TRBV7-2 and TRBJ2-2 gives the whole variable domain GAGVSQSPSNKVTEKGKDVELRCDPISGHTALYWYRQSLGQGLEFLIYFQGNSAPDKSGLPSDRFSAERTGGSVSTLTIQRTQQEDSAVYLCASSLDMNTGELFFGEGSRLTVL.

As concerns this clonotype: A junction end diverges from the germline sequence, so it may reflect a read error. The V and J genes are TRBV3-1 and TRBJ2-1; 9 positions agree with TRBD2. CDR3 length: 19 residues. Per germline, CDR1 LGHDT and CDR2 YNNKEL (reference sequence). The CDR3 bases are TGTGCCAGCACCCAAGACGCCCCCACCCTGCGGGGGGGCCGGAGTGAGCAGTTCTTC. It specifies CASTQDAPTLRGGRSEQFF.

This clonotype was recorded a few times. The rearrangement joins TRBV7-9 to TRBJ1-1, with TRBD1 as a possible D gene (6 bases). Germline V CDR1 and CDR2: SEHNR, FQNEAQ (reference sequence). The CDR3 length is 14 residues. Trimming took 5 bases from V and 2 from J, leaving 12 bases between them. CDR3 sequence: CASSPYRENTEAFF. The CDR3 coding sequence is TGTGCCAGCAGCCCTTACAGGGAAAACACTGAAGCTTTCTTT. Supplemented by reference TRBV7-9 and TRBJ1-1, the full variable domain reads DTGVSQNPRHKITKRGQNVTFRCDPISEHNRLYWYRQTLGQGPEFLTYFQNEAQLEKSRLLSDRFSAERPKGSFSTLEIQRTEQGDSAMYLCASSPYRENTEAFFGQGTRLTVV.

This clonotype came up a few times. This could be a read error, since a much larger clone is one nucleotide away. The chain joins TRBV10-2 to TRBJ1-5; D is uncertain. V was cut by 3 bases and J by 2 bases, with 14 bases left in between. In germline, CDR1 is WSHSY, CDR2 SAAADI. The CDR3 is made up of 16 amino acids. DNA for the CDR3: TGCGCCAGCAGTGAAGCCGGAGACTATGGCAATCAGCCCCAGCATTTT. Its translation: CASSEAGDYGNQPQHF.

This clonotype was recorded many times. Here the CDR3 DNA reads TGTGCCAGCAGCTATCTAGCCCCCCGCAATGAGCAGTTCTTC. Amino acid sequence: CASSYLAPRNEQFF. The chain links TRBV7-2 to TRBJ2-1, with D maybe TRBD2 (5 bases). The CDR3 contains 14 residues. The germline CDR1 and CDR2 sequences are SGHTA and FQGNSA. Between the trimmed V and J ends, which lost 4 bases and 6 bases, there was a span of 13 bases.

The chain uses TRBV5-8 and TRBJ2-3; 7 nucleotides align to TRBD2. CDR1 SGHTS and CDR2 YDEGEE come from the germline V gene. The CDR3 contains 16 residues. V was clipped by 4 bases and J by 1 base; unmatched bases: 9. The DNA of the CDR3 is TGTGCCAGCAGCCGTCGACTAGCTCGGGGCACAGATACGCAGTATTTT. This translates into CASSRRLARGTDTQYF. The entire variable domain, with the rest obtained from reference TRBV5-8 and TRBJ2-3, is as follows: EAGVTQSPTHLIKTRGQQATLRCSPISGHTSVYWYQQALGLGLQFLLWYDEGEERNRGNFPPRFSGRQFPNYSSELNVNALELEDSALYLCASSRRLARGTDTQYFGPGTRLTVL.

V usage is TRBV14 and J usage is TRBJ2-5; perhaps TRBD1 as D (6 bases). The CDR3 extends over 14 amino acids. Germline assignment: CDR1 SGHDN and CDR2 FVKESK. V lost 0 bases and J lost 5, with 10 bases in between. The CDR3 spells CASSQDDRRETQYF. The CDR3 DNA sequence: TGTGCCAGCAGCCAAGACGACAGGAGGGAGACCCAGTACTTC.

This clonotype has at least ten counts. The chain employs TRBV2 and TRBJ1-6; D is unresolved. The V end lost 3 bases, the J end lost 6 bases, and 9 bases lay between the germline ends. The length of the CDR3 is 14 residues. The germline V gene encodes CDR1 SNHLY and CDR2 FYNNEI. CDR3 loop: CASSDRQSNSPLHF. Here the CDR3 DNA reads TGTGCCAGCAGTGATCGCCAGTCTAATTCACCCCTCCACTTT.

The CDR3 DNA reads as TGTGCCAGCAGCCGGACCGGGACAGGGGGTAATTCACCCCTCCACTTT. It translates to CASSRTGTGGNSPLHF. The V gene is TRBV7-9, the J gene TRBJ1-6; 11 bases line up with TRBD1. The CDR3 has 16 amino acids. The junction had 6 bases not matched to a gene; V was cut back by 5 bases and J by 6 bases. Germline loops: CDR1 SEHNR, CDR2 FQNEAQ (reference sequence).

This clonotype was found many times. This chain joins TRBV10-1 and TRBJ1-5; tentatively, D is TRBD1 (5 bases). The CDR3 is 16 amino acids. Germline V gene lookup returns CDR1 WNHNN and CDR2 SYGVQD (reference sequence). V was cut by 2 bases and J by 1 base, with 12 bases left in between. The CDR3 loop reads CASSEQSRGSNQPQHF. CDR3 sequence (DNA): TGCGCCAGCAGTGAGCAGTCTAGGGGAAGCAATCAGCCCCAGCATTTT.

This clonotype was recorded at least ten times. The chain has TRBV20-1 and TRBJ2-1; TRBD2 aligns across 8 bases. Trimming took 0 bases from V and 2 from J; bases not matched to a gene: 12. This CDR3 has 18 residues. Germline-derived CDR1 and CDR2 are DFQATT and SNEGSKA (reference sequence). CDR3 protein: CSARDWRLTSETYNEQFF. The DNA for the CDR3 is TGCAGTGCTAGAGATTGGCGGCTGACTAGCGAGACCTACAATGAGCAGTTCTTC.

This clonotype was recorded at least ten times. The gene calls are TRBV20-1 and TRBJ1-6, with D perhaps TRBD1 (6 bases). Germline loops: CDR1 DFQATT, CDR2 SNEGSKA (reference sequence). This CDR3 contains 15 residues. V lost 3 bases to trimming and J lost 6 bases, with 15 bases between them. The CDR3 here is CSARDLQGINSPLHF. The CDR3 DNA is TGCAGTGCTAGGGATCTACAGGGCATTAATTCACCCCTCCACTTT.

The chain is built from TRBV10-3 and TRBJ1-2, with D possibly being TRBD1 (5 bases). The CDR3 loop spans 15 amino acids. Germline CDR1 ENHRY, CDR2 SYGVKD. V was cut by 6 bases and J by 5 bases, with 19 bases left in between. DNA for the CDR3: TGTGCCATCAGCGCGGGGGAATTCGGCTATTATGGCTACACCTTC. Its protein is CAISAGEFGYYGYTF.

The rearrangement links TRBV19 to TRBJ1-6, with a tentative D call TRBD1 (6 bases). The germline V and J ends were trimmed by 6 bases and 8 bases, with 8 bases remaining between them. The germline CDR1 and CDR2 sequences are LNHDA and SQIVND (reference sequence). The CDR3 sequence is 12 residues long. The CDR3 DNA sequence: TGTGCCAGTAGAGGGGGGTATTCACCCCTCCACTTT. This encodes CASRGGYSPLHF. The variable domain in full, with the rest retrieved from reference TRBV19 and TRBJ1-6, is DGGITQSPKYLFRKEGQNVTLSCEQNLNHDAMYWYRQDPGQGLRLIYYSQIVNDFQKGDIAEGYSVSREKKESFPLTVTSAQKNPTAFYLCASRGGYSPLHFGNGTRLTVT.

This clonotype was detected many times. The chain carries TRBV2 and TRBJ2-5; 13 bases are shared with TRBD2. The germline CDR1 and CDR2 sequences are SNHLY and FYNNEI. The CDR3 is 16 amino acids. With 5 bases clipped from V and 0 bases from J, the junction kept 3 bases outside the gene matches. The CDR3 nucleotides read TGTGCCAGCAGTCTCGGACTAGCGGGGGACCAAGAGACCCAGTACTTC. This gives the protein CASSLGLAGDQETQYF.

This clonotype appeared many times. The chain employs TRBV2 and TRBJ2-7; D is unresolved. CDR3 length: 13 amino acids. Trimming pared 8 bases from V and 3 bases from J, leaving 14 bases between. The germline CDR1 and CDR2 sequences are SNHLY and FYNNEI. CDR3 DNA: TGTGCCAGCCGCCGGTTTATCGGCTACGAGCAGTACTTC. It specifies CASRRFIGYEQYF.

This clonotype was picked up many times. The V gene is TRBV5-1, the J gene TRBJ1-6; D is undetermined. Germline values: CDR1 SGHRS, CDR2 YFSETQ. The V end was cut by 2 bases, the J end by 2 bases, with 11 bases between. This CDR3 comprises 16 residues. CDR3 nucleotides: TGCGCCAGCAGCTTTACAGAGTTAGCCTATAATTCACCCCTCCACTTT. Amino acid sequence: CASSFTELAYNSPLHF.